The present TCR beta chain was sequenced within a study of OX40 agonist ivuxolimab in advanced cancers. Study context: Participants, approximately 81% male, averaged approximately 60 years of age, ranging from about 23 to 90. Three individuals attained partial responses, comprising one hepatocellular carcinoma case and two cutaneous melanoma cases. Study-wide findings and caveats: Among the lowest peripheral clonal expansion occurred in 0.1-3.0 mg/kg partial responders. Averaged across samples, CD8+ T cells carried more expanded clones than CD4+ did.

This clone was seen a few times. The antigen is unknown. Libraries were prepared by immunoSEQ multiplex PCR; TCRdb keeps only in-frame clonotypes and omits some of them. Altogether over 45,000 clones are present, around four fifths being singletons, with the ten largest covering over 2.5%. The material was CD4+ or CD8+ T cells sorted from blood, obtained in a trial of the OX40 agonist ivuxolimab. The receptor's source is an adult with an advanced solid tumor such as melanoma, head and neck, liver or kidney cancer.

CDR3 amino acids: CASSLKSGVEQYF. In nucleotides, the CDR3 is TGTGCCAGCAGCTTAAAATCGGGAGTGGAGCAGTACTTC. This chain connects TRBV7-9 to TRBJ2-7, with D perhaps TRBD2 (6 bases). V was trimmed by 2 bases and J by 7 bases, leaving 12 bases between them. CDR3 size: 13 residues. Germline V gives CDR1 SEHNR, CDR2 FQNEAQ (reference sequence). Together with reference TRBV7-9 and TRBJ2-7, the CDR3 gives the full variable domain: DTGVSQNPRHKITKRGQNVTFRCDPISEHNRLYWYRQTLGQGPEFLTYFQNEAQLEKSRLLSDRFSAERPKGSFSTLEIQRTEQGDSAMYLCASSLKSGVEQYFGPGTRLTVT.